A single sample is the source of the 17 T cell receptor beta chains below, sequenced in a study of blood T cell repertoires in COVID-19. This table comes from immunoSEQ multiplex PCR, and its TCRdb copy is limited to in-frame clones, with some not included. The table lists around 200,000 clones, 80% to 85% of them singletons. Sequenced sample: peripheral blood. The receptors were sampled from a man aged 45-60 years with active or convalescent COVID-19.

The chain links TRBV29-1 to TRBJ2-2, with 7 bases lining up with TRBD1. The germline CDR1 and CDR2 sequences are SQVTM and ANQGSEA. The CDR3 has 16 residues. V lost 0 bases to trimming and J lost 3 bases; unmatched junction nucleotides: 7. The CDR3: CSVEEAGGFDTGELFF. In nucleotides, the CDR3 is TGCAGCGTTGAAGAGGCAGGGGGATTCGACACCGGGGAGCTGTTTTTT.

This chain links TRBV3-1 (or the pseudogene TRBV3-2) with TRBJ2-3; 7 bases align to TRBD1. Trimming cost V 0 bases and J 8 bases; bases outside gene matches: 14. This CDR3 has 17 amino acids. Per the germline V gene, CDR1 is LGHDT and CDR2 is YNNKEL (reference sequence). The CDR3 region is CASSQDLEGAPRSTQYF. The CDR3 DNA sequence: TGTGCCAGCAGCCAAGACCTCGAGGGGGCCCCAAGAAGTACGCAGTATTTT.

The chain is built from TRBV5-5 and TRBJ2-3; 13 nucleotides match TRBD2. Germline V gene sequence: CDR1 SGHKS, CDR2 YYEKEE (reference sequence). CDR3 length: 19 amino acids. J was trimmed by 3 bases and V by 1 base; bases with no gene match: 11. CDR3 in amino acids: CASSLTSGGAALWTDTQYF. Written as DNA, the CDR3 is TGTGCCAGCAGCTTGACTAGCGGGGGGGCCGCGCTGTGGACAGATACGCAGTATTTT.

This chain connects TRBV6-5 to TRBJ2-7; 8 bases match TRBD1. From germline, CDR1 is MNHEY and CDR2 SVGAGI. The CDR3 loop spans 14 amino acids. J was trimmed by 2 bases and V by 4 bases; bases with no gene match: 4. CDR3 DNA: TGTGCCAGCAGTTCGCCGGGACAGGCCTACGAGCAGTACTTC. Its protein product is CASSSPGQAYEQYF.

The V and J genes are TRBV11-2 and TRBJ2-5, with TRBD2 matching 7 bases. The CDR3 consists of 13 residues. Germline assignment: CDR1 SGHAT and CDR2 FQNNGV. The trim removed 5 bases at V and 0 bases at J, leaving 0 bases unmatched. The CDR3 DNA sequence: TGTGCCAGCAGCCGGGGGGACCAAGAGACCCAGTACTTC. As protein: CASSRGDQETQYF.

V gene TRBV10-3 combines with J gene TRBJ2-3, with a possible D match to TRBD2 (6 bases). Germline V gives CDR1 ENHRY, CDR2 SYGVKD. V lost 2 bases to trimming and J lost 3 bases, with 12 bases between them. The CDR3 totals 15 residues. CDR3 nucleotides: TGTGCCATCAGTGAGCCCGGGACTCGGACAGATACGCAGTATTTT. Amino acid sequence: CAISEPGTRTDTQYF.

V gene TRBV28 combines with J gene TRBJ1-6, with TRBD1 matching 7 bases. The J segment lost 10 bases and the V segment lost 2 bases, leaving 8 bases of the junction unmatched. The CDR3 covers 15 residues. The germline V gene encodes CDR1 MDHEN and CDR2 SYDVKM. The CDR3: CASSLAGTAGSPLHF. The CDR3 DNA is TGTGCCAGCAGTTTAGCAGGGACAGCGGGCTCACCCCTCCACTTT.

Concerning this clone itself: This sample includes further DNA sequences coding for the same CDR3. The chain couples TRBV19 to TRBJ2-2, with 10 bases matching TRBD1. V gave up 9 bases and J gave up 1 base; unmatched junction bases: 2. This CDR3 contains 14 residues. Germline CDR1 reads LNHDA; CDR2 reads SQIVND (reference sequence). CDR3 sequence: CASRDRGNTGELFF. CDR3 bases: TGTGCCAGCAGGGACAGGGGGAACACCGGGGAGCTGTTTTTT. The full variable domain, its missing parts supplied by reference TRBV19 and TRBJ2-2, is DGGITQSPKYLFRKEGQNVTLSCEQNLNHDAMYWYRQDPGQGLRLIYYSQIVNDFQKGDIAEGYSVSREKKESFPLTVTSAQKNPTAFYLCASRDRGNTGELFFGEGSRLTVL.

The genes are TRBV19 and TRBJ1-4, with D perhaps matching TRBD1 (6 bases). Per germline, CDR1 LNHDA and CDR2 SQIVND (reference sequence). CDR3 length: 15 residues. V was trimmed by 5 bases and J by 4 bases, leaving 14 bases between them. CDR3 sequence: CASSSPGGGNEKLFF. CDR3 in DNA: TGTGCCAGTAGTTCCCCGGGAGGGGGTAATGAAAAACTGTTTTTT.

The chain recombines TRBV5-4 with TRBJ2-1; 9 bases align to TRBD1. J lost 8 bases, V lost 1 base, and 1 base had no gene match. The CDR3 consists of 13 residues. CDR1 is SGHNT and CDR2 is YYREEE in the germline V gene (reference sequence). The CDR3 DNA is TGTGCCAGCAGCTTGAACAGGGGGCATGAGCAGTTCTTC. This codes for CASSLNRGHEQFF. Supplemented by reference TRBV5-4 and TRBJ2-1, the full variable domain reads ETGVTQSPTHLIKTRGQQVTLRCSSQSGHNTVSWYQQALGQGPQFIFQYYREEENGRGNFPPRFSGLQFPNYSSELNVNALELDDSALYLCASSLNRGHEQFFGPGTRLTVL.

In this sample, this clone turned up once. The rearrangement joins TRBV11-2 to TRBJ1-2, with no clear D. Germline V lookup: CDR1 SGHAT, CDR2 FQNNGV. The V gene lost 5 bases and the J gene lost 2 bases, with 15 bases spanning the gap. There are 15 residues in the CDR3. This CDR3 is CASSTQLLKNYGYTF. For the CDR3, the DNA is TGTGCCAGCAGCACCCAATTACTGAAAAACTATGGCTACACCTTC.

The chain combines TRBV7-6 with TRBJ1-1; 7 nucleotides line up with TRBD1. CDR1 SGHVS and CDR2 FNYEAQ come from the germline V gene. This CDR3 contains 14 residues. V was clipped by 5 bases and J by 11 bases; unmatched bases: 14. The CDR3 sequence is CASSQVTGDRRAFF. DNA for the CDR3: TGTGCCAGCAGCCAAGTTACAGGGGATCGGCGGGCTTTCTTT. The complete variable domain, with remaining parts taken from reference TRBV7-6 and TRBJ1-1, reads GAGVSQSPRYKVTKRGQDVALRCDPISGHVSLYWYRQALGQGPEFLTYFNYEAQQDKSGLPNDRFSAERPEGSISTLTIQRTEQRDSAMYRCASSQVTGDRRAFFGQGTRLTVV.

The chain joins TRBV2 to TRBJ2-7; 8 nucleotides line up with TRBD2. The CDR3 spans 13 residues. Germline V gives CDR1 SNHLY, CDR2 FYNNEI. Unmatched junction bases numbered 9, after V lost 5 bases and J lost 9 bases. CDR3 DNA: TGTGCCAGCAGTAGCGGGGGTGGGGATGTGCAGTACTTC. Residues: CASSSGGGDVQYF. The complete variable domain, with remaining parts taken from reference TRBV2 and TRBJ2-7, reads EPEVTQTPSHQVTQMGQEVILRCVPISNHLYFYWYRQILGQKVEFLVSFYNNEISEKSEIFDDQFSVERPDGSNFTLKIRSTKLEDSAMYFCASSSGGGDVQYFGPGTRLTVT.

The V call is TRBV10-3, the J call TRBJ1-1, with D hard to call. The V and J ends lost 1 base and 6 bases respectively, with 6 bases between them. The CDR3 runs to 12 residues. CDR1 is ENHRY, CDR2 SYGVKD, per germline. CDR3 loop: CAISEWEAEAFF. CDR3 bases: TGTGCCATCAGTGAGTGGGAGGCTGAAGCTTTCTTT.

This clone was found a few times. The chain combines TRBV11-2 with TRBJ2-7; D remains ambiguous. Per germline, CDR1 SGHAT and CDR2 FQNNGV. V gave up 0 bases and J gave up 4 bases, with 10 bases separating them. The CDR3 sequence is 14 residues long. The CDR3 protein is CASSLDAQLYEQYF. The DNA for the CDR3 is TGTGCCAGCAGCTTAGACGCCCAGTTATACGAGCAGTACTTC.

The V call is TRBV27, the J call TRBJ2-5; D might be TRBD2 (7 bases). The CDR3 spans 14 residues. The germline CDR1 and CDR2 sequences are MNHEY and SMNVEV (reference sequence). The V end lost 10 bases, the J end lost 5 bases, and 20 bases lay between the germline ends. CDR3 sequence (DNA): TGTGCCACCGGGGGGCAGGGCGTTCAGGAGACCCAGTACTTC. Translating it yields CATGGQGVQETQYF.

This chain links TRBV29-1 with TRBJ1-2, with 12 bases lining up with TRBD1. CDR3 length: 14 amino acids. Per the germline V gene, CDR1 is SQVTM and CDR2 is ANQGSEA. V shed 4 bases, J shed 5 bases, and the junction held 5 bases outside the gene matches. The CDR3 DNA sequence: TGCAGCGTTGTAGGGACAGGGGGCATATATGGCTACACCTTC. Its translation is CSVVGTGGIYGYTF.